This TCR beta chain was documented in a study of T cells in tuberculosis. Study summary: T cells were selected with CD1B tetramers loaded with glucose monomycolate.

The V gene's germline CDR1 is SGHRS and CDR2 YFSETQ. There are 11 residues in the CDR3. Trimming cost V 3 bases and J 8 bases, with 8 bases left between them. Regarding the study as a whole: Active tuberculosis alpha repertoires lay closer to GMM-specific TCRs than controls'.

Latent tuberculosis screening used tuberculin skin test and IGRA at entry. On this clone: Its antigen is not identified.

TCRdb keeps only in-frame clones here, not all; method: immunoSEQ multiplex PCR. The table lists 45,000 or so clones, about 96% of them singletons. V usage is TRBV5-1 and J usage is TRBJ1-2; D is uncertain. The clonotype comes from a donor aged 10 to 29 with latent tuberculosis or without tuberculosis infection. The sequencing input was PBMCs. In DNA, the CDR3 is TGCGCCAGCAGCTACGGACTCGGCTACACCTTC. It translates to CASSYGLGYTF.